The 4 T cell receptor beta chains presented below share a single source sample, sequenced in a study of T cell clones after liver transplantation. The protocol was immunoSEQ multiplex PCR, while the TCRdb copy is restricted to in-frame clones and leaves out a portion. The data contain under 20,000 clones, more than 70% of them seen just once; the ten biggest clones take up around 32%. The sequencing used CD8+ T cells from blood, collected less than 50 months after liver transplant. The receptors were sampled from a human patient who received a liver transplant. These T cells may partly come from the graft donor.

The CDR3 here is CASSVVDRGETQYF. The CDR3 nucleotides read TGTGCCAGCAGCGTAGTGGACAGGGGAGAGACCCAGTACTTC. The chain combines TRBV9 with TRBJ2-5; TRBD1 aligns across 9 bases. V lost 0 bases and J lost 4; bases outside the gene matches: 1. Germline CDR1 is SGDLS and CDR2 is YYNGEE. The CDR3 loop spans 14 amino acids.

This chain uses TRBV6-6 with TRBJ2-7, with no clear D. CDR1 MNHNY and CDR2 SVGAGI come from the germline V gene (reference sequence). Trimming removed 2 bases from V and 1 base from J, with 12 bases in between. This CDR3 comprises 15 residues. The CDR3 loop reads CASSYDIILSYEQYF. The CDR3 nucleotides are TGTGCCAGCAGTTACGACATTATTCTGTCCTACGAGCAGTACTTC.

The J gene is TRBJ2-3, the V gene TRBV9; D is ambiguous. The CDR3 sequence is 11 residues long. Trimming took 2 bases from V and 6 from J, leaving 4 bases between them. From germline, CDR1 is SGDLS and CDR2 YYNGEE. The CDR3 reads CASSVGDTQYF. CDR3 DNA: TGTGCCAGCAGCGTGGGGGATACGCAGTATTTT. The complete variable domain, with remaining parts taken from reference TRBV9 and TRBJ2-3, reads DSGVTQTPKHLITATGQRVTLRCSPRSGDLSVYWYQQSLDQGLQFLIQYYNGEERAKGNILERFSAQQFPDLHSELNLSSLELGDSALYFCASSVGDTQYFGPGTRLTVL.

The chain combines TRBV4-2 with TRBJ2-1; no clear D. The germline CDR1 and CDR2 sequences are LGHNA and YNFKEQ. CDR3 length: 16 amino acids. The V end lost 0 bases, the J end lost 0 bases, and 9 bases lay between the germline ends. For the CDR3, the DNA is TGTGCCAGCAGCCAAGAAGGCTCCAGCTCCTACAATGAGCAGTTCTTC. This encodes CASSQEGSSSYNEQFF.